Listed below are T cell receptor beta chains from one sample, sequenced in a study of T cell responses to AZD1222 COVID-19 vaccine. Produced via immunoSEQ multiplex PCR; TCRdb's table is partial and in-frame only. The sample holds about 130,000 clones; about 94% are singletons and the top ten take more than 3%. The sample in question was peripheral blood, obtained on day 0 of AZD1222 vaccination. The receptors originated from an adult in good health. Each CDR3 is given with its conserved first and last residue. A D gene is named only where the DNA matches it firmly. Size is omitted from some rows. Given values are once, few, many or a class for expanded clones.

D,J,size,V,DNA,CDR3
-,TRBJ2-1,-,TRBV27,TGTGCCAGCAGTTTATCAAATAGTCCCTACAATGAGCAGTTCTTC,CASSLSNSPYNEQFF
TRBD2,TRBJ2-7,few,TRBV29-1,TGCAGCGGCGGACTAGCGGGAAATCTGTACTTC,CSGGLAGNLYF
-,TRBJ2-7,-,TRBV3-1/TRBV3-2,TGTGCCAGCAGCCACCATGACTCAAAACAAACCTACGAGCAGTACTTC,CASSHHDSKQTYEQYF
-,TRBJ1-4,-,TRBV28,TGTGCCAGCAGTTTCGAGAGTGCAACTAATGAAAAACTGTTTTTT,CASSFESATNEKLFF
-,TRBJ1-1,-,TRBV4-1,TGCGCCAGCAGCCAAGATGAGGGGTTTAACACTGAAGCTTTCTTT,CASSQDEGFNTEAFF
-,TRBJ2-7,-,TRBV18,TGTGCCAGCTCACCGTTGGTTACGGCCTACGAGCAGTACTTC,CASSPLVTAYEQYF
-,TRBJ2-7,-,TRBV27,TGTGCCAGCAGTTTGGGAATTAGGACCGCGGCCCGCTACGAGCAGTACTTC,CASSLGIRTAARYEQYF
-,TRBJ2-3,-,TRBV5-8,TGTGCCAGCAGCTCCGGAAGAGGGGGAAAGACGCAGTATTTT,CASSSGRGGKTQYF
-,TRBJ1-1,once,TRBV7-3,TGTGCCAGCAGTCTTACAGGTCCGGTCTTACCCCGGATGAACACTGAAGCTTTCTTT,CASSLTGPVLPRMNTEAFF
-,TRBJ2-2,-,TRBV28,TGTGCCAGCAGTTTCGGACATTCGAACACCGGGGAGCTGTTTTTT,CASSFGHSNTGELFF
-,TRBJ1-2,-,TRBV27,TGTGCCAGCAGTTTAGGGGAAGGGGCCACCAGTGGCTACACCTTC,CASSLGEGATSGYTF
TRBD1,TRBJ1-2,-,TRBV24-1,TGTGCCACCAGTGACGGAGGGACAGCGGACTATGGCTACACCTTC,CATSDGGTADYGYTF
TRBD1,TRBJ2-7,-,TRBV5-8,TGTGCCAGCAGCTTGGCCTCAGGGGGCTCCTACGAGCAGTACTTC,CASSLASGGSYEQYF
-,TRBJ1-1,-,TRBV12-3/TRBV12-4,TGTGCCAGCAGTTTAAGGGGAGTAGCTTTCTTT,CASSLRGVAFF
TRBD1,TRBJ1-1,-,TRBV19,TGTGCCAGTAGTAGCCGACAGGGCGCTAACACTGAAGCTTTCTTT,CASSSRQGANTEAFF
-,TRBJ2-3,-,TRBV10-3,TGTGCCACCTCCCGTTTTCATCGGGAGCGCACAGATACGCAGTATTTT,CATSRFHRERTDTQYF
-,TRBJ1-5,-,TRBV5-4,TGTGCCAGCAGCTCCCTGGGTCAGCCCCAGCATTTT,CASSSLGQPQHF
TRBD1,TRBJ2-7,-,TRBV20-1,TGCAGTGCTAGAGGGACAGGGGGCCCGTACTTC,CSARGTGGPYF
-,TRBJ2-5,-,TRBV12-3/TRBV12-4,TGTGCCAGCAGTTGGCAAGAGACCCAGTACTTC,CASSWQETQYF
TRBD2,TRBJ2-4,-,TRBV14,TGTGCCAGCAGCCTTGTTCCTAGCGGGAAGGCCAAAAACATTCAGTACTTC,CASSLVPSGKAKNIQYF
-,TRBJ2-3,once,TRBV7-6,TGTGCCAGCAGCGGTCAACTGGAGGGGAGCACAGATACGCAGTATTTT,CASSGQLEGSTDTQYF
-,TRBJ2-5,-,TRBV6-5,TGTGCCAGCACCAAAACCGGGCGAGTGGAGACCCAGTACTTC,CASTKTGRVETQYF
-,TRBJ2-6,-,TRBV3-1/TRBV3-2,TGTGCCAGCAGTCCTTTAGGACGTGGGGCCAACGTCCTGACTTTC,CASSPLGRGANVLTF
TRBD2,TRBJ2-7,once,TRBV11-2,TGTGCCAGCAGCTTCCTAGCGGCCTACGAGCAGTACTTC,CASSFLAAYEQYF
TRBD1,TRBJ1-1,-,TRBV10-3,TGTGCCATCAGTGGACAGGGGGTCGACACTGAAGCTTTCTTT,CAISGQGVDTEAFF
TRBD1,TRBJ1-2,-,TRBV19,TGTGCCAGTAGTATTAGGGGACAGGTCGATGGCTACACCTTC,CASSIRGQVDGYTF
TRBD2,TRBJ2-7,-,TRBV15,TGTGCCACCAGCAGGCGGACTAGCGGTTACGAGCAGTACTTC,CATSRRTSGYEQYF
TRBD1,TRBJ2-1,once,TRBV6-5,TGTGCCAGCAGGGGGACAGGGGAATACAATGAGCAGTTCTTC,CASRGTGEYNEQFF
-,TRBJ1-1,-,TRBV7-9,TGTGCCAGCACCCCATCCAAGGGTGGCGACACTGAAGCTTTCTTT,CASTPSKGGDTEAFF
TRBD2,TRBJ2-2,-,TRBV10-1,TGCGCCAGCCGTAGCGGGAGTTTGTCCGGGGAGCTGTTTTTT,CASRSGSLSGELFF
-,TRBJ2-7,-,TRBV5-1,TGCGCCAGCAGCTTGGGCCAGGGTGTGGACGAGCAGTACTTC,CASSLGQGVDEQYF
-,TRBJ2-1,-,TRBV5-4,TGTGCCAGCAGCTTGCCTAGCCAGCGAAACAATGAGCAGTTCTTC,CASSLPSQRNNEQFF
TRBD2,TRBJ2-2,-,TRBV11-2,TGTGCCAGCAGCCCGACTAGCGAGGCCGGGGAGCTGTTTTTT,CASSPTSEAGELFF
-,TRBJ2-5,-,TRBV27,TGTGCCAGCAGTTTCCGGACAACAGAGACCCAGTACTTC,CASSFRTTETQYF
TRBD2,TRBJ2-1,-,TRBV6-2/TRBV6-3,TGTGCCAGCAGCCTACTAGCGGGAGTGGGTAATGAGCAGTTCTTC,CASSLLAGVGNEQFF
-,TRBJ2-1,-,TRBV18,TGTGCCAGCTCACCATTACAGGGATTCCAGTATGAGCAGTTCTTC,CASSPLQGFQYEQFF
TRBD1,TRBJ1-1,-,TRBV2,TGTGCCAGCAGTGAACAGGGGGAGGGGACTGAAGCTTTCTTT,CASSEQGEGTEAFF
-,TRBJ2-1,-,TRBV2,TGTGCCAGCGGACTCGAGAATGAGCAGTTCTTC,CASGLENEQFF
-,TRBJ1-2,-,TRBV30,TGTGCCTGGAGTGTAAACGGGGACTATGGCTACACCTTC,CAWSVNGDYGYTF
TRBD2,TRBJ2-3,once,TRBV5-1,TGCGCCAGCAGCTCCGGACTAGCCTTAACCACAGATACGCAGTATTTT,CASSSGLALTTDTQYF
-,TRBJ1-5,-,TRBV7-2,TGTGCCAGCAGCTCTCCAGGCGGGGCTCAGCCCCAGCATTTT,CASSSPGGAQPQHF
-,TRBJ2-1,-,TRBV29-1,TGCAGCGTTGTTGCGAGCAATGAGCAGTTCTTC,CSVVASNEQFF
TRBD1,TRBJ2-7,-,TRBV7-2,TGTGCCAGCAGCTTGACAGGGAACGAGCAGTACTTC,CASSLTGNEQYF
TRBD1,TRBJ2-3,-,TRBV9,TGTGCCAGCAGCATAACAGGGGAGACAGATACGCAGTATTTT,CASSITGETDTQYF
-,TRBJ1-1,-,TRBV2,TGTGCCAGCAGTGAAGCAGGGATTACTGAAGCTTTCTTT,CASSEAGITEAFF
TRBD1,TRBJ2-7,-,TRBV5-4,TGTGCCAGCAGCCCCGGGACAGGACGGTACGAGCAGTACTTC,CASSPGTGRYEQYF
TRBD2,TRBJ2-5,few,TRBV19,TGTGCCAGTAGTATTGCGTTCGCTAGCGGGAGCCCTTCTCAAGAGACCCAGTACTTC,CASSIAFASGSPSQETQYF
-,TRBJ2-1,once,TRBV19,TGTGCCAGTAGTATAATTTCTTTTCGGAGCAGCAATGAGCAGTTCTTC,CASSIISFRSSNEQFF
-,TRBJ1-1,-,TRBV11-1,TGTGCCAGCAGCATCATAACAGGGAACACTGAAGCTTTCTTT,CASSIITGNTEAFF
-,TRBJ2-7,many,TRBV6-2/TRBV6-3,TGTGCCAGCAGTTACATCAAGGGTCAGCAGTACTTC,CASSYIKGQQYF
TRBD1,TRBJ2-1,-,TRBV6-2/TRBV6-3,TGTGCCAGCAGTTACTCGACAGGGTATGAGCAGTTCTTC,CASSYSTGYEQFF
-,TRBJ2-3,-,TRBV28,TGTGCCAGCACCACCTTCGGGTCCACAGATACGCAGTATTTT,CASTTFGSTDTQYF
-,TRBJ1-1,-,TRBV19,TGTGCCAGTAGTATTAGATGGACGAACACTGAAGCTTTCTTT,CASSIRWTNTEAFF
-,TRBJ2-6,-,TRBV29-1,TGCAGCGTTGAAGATCGGCCGGCCAACGTCCTGACTTTC,CSVEDRPANVLTF
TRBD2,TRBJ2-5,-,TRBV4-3,TGCGCCAGCAGCCAAGATGGGATCGCTAGCGGGAGGGAGCAAGAGACCCAGTACTTC,CASSQDGIASGREQETQYF
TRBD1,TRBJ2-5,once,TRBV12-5,TGTGCTAGTGTCAAAACAGGGGCTGGAGAGACCCAGTACTTC,CASVKTGAGETQYF
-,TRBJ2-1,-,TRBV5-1,TGCGCCAGCACGGGGTTGACCTACAATGAGCAGTTCTTC,CASTGLTYNEQFF